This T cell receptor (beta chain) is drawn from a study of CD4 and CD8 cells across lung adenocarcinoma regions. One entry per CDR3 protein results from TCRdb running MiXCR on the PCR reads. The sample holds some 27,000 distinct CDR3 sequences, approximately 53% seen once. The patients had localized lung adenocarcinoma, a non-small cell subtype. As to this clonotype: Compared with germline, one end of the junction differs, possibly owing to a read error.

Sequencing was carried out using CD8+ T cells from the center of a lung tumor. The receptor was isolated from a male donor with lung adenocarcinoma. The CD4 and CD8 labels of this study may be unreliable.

This CDR3 reads CASSEAGTGDGDTQYF. The CDR3 DNA reads TGTGCCAGCAGTGAAGCCGGGACCGGTGACGGGGATACGCAGTACTTT. This chain links TRBV6-1 with TRBJ2-3, with D perhaps matching TRBD1 or TRBD2 (5 bases each). The CDR3 loop spans 16 amino acids. From germline, CDR1 is MNHNS and CDR2 SASEGT.